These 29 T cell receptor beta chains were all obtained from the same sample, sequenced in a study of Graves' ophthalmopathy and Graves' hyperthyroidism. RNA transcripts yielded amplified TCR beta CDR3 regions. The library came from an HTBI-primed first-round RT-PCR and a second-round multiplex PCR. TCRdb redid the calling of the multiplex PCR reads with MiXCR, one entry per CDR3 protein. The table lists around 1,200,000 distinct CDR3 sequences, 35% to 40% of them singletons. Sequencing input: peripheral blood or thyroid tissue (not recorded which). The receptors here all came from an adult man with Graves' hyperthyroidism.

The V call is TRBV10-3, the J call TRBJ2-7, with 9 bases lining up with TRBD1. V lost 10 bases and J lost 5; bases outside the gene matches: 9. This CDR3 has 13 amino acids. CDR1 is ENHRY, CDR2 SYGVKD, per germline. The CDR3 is CASIGTGPDEQYF. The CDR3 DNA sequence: TGTGCCAGCATCGGGACAGGGCCCGACGAGCAGTACTTC.

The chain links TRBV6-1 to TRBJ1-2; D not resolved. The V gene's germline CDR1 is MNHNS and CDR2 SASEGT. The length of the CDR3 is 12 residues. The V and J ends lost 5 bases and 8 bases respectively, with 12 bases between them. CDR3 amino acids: CASSRLAGGYTF. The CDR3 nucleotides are TGTGCCAGCAGTCGACTCGCGGGAGGCTACACCTTC.

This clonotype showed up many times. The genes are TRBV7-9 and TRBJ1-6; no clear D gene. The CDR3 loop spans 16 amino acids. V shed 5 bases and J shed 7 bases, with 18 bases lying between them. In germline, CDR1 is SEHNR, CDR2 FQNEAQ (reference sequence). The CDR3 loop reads CASSPSDGGLNSPLHF. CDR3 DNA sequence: TGTGCCAGCAGCCCTTCGGACGGAGGGCTGAATTCACCCCTCCACTTT.

In nucleotides, the CDR3 is TGTGCCTGGAGTGTGGCTAGCAATCAGCCCCAGCATTTT. Its protein product is CAWSVASNQPQHF. The J gene is TRBJ1-5, the V gene TRBV30; D not certain. CDR1 GTSNPN and CDR2 SVGIG come from the germline V gene (reference sequence). This CDR3 contains 13 residues. Between the trimmed V and J ends, which lost 0 bases and 0 bases, there was a span of 3 bases.

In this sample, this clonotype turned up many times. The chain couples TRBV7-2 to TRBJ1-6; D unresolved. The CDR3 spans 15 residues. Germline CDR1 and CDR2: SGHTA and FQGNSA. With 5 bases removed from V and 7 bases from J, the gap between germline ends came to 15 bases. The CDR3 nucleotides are TGTGCCAGCAGCAAGAGAGGGCAGACCAATTCACCCCTCCACTTT. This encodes CASSKRGQTNSPLHF.

The CDR3 here is CAAAKAENTEAFF. In nucleotides, the CDR3 is TGTGCCGCGGCCAAAGCAGAGAACACTGAAGCTTTCTTT. J is TRBJ1-1 and V is TRBV4-2; no firm D call. The V and J ends lost 11 bases and 1 base respectively, with 14 bases between them. Per the germline V gene, CDR1 is LGHNA and CDR2 is YNFKEQ. The CDR3 runs 13 residues.

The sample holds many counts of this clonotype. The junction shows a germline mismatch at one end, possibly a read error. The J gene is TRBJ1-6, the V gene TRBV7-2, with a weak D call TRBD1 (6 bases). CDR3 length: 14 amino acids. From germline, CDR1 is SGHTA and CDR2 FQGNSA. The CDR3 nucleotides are TGCGCCAGCAGCTCGACAGGAGCTAATTCACCCCTCCACTTT. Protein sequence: CASSSTGANSPLHF.

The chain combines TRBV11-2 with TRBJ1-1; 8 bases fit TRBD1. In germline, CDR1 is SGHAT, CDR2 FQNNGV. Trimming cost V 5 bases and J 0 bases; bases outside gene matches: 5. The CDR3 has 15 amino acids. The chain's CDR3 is CASSETGALNTEAFF. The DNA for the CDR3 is TGTGCCAGCAGCGAGACAGGGGCATTGAACACTGAAGCTTTCTTT.

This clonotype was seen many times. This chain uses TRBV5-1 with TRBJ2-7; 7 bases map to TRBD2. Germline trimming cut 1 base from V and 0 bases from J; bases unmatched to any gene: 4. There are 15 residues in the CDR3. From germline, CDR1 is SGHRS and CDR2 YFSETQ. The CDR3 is CASSLRRELSYEQYF. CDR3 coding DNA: TGCGCCAGCAGCTTGAGGCGGGAGCTCTCCTACGAGCAGTACTTC.

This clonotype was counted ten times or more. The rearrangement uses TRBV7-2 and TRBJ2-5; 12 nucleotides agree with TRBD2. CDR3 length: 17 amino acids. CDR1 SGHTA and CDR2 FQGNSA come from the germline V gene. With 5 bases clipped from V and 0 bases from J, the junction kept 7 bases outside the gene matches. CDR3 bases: TGTGCCAGCAGCAAAGGACTAGCGGGGATTTACCAAGAGACCCAGTACTTC. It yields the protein CASSKGLAGIYQETQYF.

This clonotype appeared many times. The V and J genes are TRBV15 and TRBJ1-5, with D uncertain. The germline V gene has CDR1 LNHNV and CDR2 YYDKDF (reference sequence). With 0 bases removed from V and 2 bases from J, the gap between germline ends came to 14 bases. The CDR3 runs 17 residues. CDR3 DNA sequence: TGTGCCACCAGCAGAGATCCCCGGGTGGGCCGCAATCAGCCCCAGCATTTT. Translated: CATSRDPRVGRNQPQHF.

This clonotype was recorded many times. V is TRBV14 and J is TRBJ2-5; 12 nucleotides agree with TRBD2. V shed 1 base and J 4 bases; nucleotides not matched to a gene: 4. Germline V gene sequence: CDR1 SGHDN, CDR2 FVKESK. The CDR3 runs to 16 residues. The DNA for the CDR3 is TGTGCCAGCAGCCAAGTCCCTAGCGGGAGGGGAGAGACCCAGTACTTC. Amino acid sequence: CASSQVPSGRGETQYF.

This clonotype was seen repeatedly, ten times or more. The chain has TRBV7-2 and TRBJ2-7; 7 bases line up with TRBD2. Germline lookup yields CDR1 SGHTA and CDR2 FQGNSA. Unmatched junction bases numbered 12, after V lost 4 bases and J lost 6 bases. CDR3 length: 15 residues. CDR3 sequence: CASSSSSGMGLEQYF. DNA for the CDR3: TGTGCCAGCAGCTCGTCGAGCGGGATGGGTCTCGAGCAGTACTTC.

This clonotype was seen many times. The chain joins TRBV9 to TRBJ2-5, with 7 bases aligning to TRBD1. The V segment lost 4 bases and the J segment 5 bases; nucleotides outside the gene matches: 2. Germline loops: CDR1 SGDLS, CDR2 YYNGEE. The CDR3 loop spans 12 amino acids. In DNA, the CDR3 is TGTGCCAGCAGCCAGGGGGATGAGACCCAGTACTTC. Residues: CASSQGDETQYF. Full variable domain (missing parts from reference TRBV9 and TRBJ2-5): DSGVTQTPKHLITATGQRVTLRCSPRSGDLSVYWYQQSLDQGLQFLIQYYNGEERAKGNILERFSAQQFPDLHSELNLSSLELGDSALYFCASSQGDETQYFGPGTRLLVL.

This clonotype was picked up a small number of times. The CDR3 region has the DNA TGTGCCAGCAGCTCCCGCCGGGACAGAGCTAATCAGCCCCAGCATTTT. Translating it yields CASSSRRDRANQPQHF. The gene calls are TRBV11-2 and TRBJ1-5; 7 bases are shared with TRBD1. The CDR3 runs 16 residues. The germline V gene encodes CDR1 SGHAT and CDR2 FQNNGV. The ends lost 4 bases at V and 4 bases at J; junction bases unmatched: 10.

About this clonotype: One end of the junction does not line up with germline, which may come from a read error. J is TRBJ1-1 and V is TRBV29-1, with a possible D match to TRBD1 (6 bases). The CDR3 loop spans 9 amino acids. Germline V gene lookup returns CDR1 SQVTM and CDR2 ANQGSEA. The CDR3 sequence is CSVETSQGF. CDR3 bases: TGCAGCGTTGAAACGTCACAGGGATTT.

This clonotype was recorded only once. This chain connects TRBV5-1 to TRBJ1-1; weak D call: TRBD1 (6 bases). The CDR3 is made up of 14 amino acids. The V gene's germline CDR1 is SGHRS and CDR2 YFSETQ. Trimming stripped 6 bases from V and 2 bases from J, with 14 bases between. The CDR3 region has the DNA TGCGCCAGCAAAACGGACAGTACCAACACTGAAGCTTTCTTT. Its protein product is CASKTDSTNTEAFF.

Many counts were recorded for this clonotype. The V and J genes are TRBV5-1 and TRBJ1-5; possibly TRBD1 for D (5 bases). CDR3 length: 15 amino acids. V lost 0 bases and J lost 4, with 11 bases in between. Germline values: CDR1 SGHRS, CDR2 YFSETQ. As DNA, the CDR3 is TGCGCCAGCAGCTTGGAGTGGGGCAGTAATCAGCCCCAGCATTTT. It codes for CASSLEWGSNQPQHF.

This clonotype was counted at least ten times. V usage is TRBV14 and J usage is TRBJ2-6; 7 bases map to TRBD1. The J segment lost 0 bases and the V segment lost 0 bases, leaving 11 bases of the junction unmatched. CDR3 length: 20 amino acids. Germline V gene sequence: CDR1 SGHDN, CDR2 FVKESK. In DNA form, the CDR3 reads TGTGCCAGCAGCCAAGATAATACAGGACAGGTCGGCTCTGGGGCCAACGTCCTGACTTTC. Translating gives CASSQDNTGQVGSGANVLTF.

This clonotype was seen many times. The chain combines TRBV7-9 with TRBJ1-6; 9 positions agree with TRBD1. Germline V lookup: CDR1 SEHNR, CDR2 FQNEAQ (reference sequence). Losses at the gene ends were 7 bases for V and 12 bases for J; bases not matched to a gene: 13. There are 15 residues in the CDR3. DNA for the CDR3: TGTGCCAGCAACGCCGATGGGACAGGGAACCAACCCCTCCACTTT. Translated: CASNADGTGNQPLHF.

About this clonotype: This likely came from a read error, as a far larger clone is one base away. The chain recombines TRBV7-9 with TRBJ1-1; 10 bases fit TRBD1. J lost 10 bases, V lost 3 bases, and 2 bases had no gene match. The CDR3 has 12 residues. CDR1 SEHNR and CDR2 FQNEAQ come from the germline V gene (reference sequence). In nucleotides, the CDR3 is TGTGCCAGCAGCTTGGGGACAGGGGTAGCTTTCTTT. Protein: CASSLGTGVAFF.

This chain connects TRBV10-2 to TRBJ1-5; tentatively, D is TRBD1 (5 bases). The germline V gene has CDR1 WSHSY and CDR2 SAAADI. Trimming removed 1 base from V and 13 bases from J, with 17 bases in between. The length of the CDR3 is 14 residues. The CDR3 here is CASSEFGAGLDQHF. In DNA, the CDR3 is TGCGCCAGCAGTGAGTTCGGGGCAGGGCTGGATCAGCATTTT.

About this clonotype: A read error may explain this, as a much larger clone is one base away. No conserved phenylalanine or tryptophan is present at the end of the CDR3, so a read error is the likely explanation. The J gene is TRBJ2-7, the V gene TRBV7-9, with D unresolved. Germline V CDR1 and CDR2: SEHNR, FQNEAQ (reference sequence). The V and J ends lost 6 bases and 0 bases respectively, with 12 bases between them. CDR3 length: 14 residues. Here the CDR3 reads CASSSTESSYEQYL. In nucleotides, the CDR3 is TGTGCCAGCAGTTCAACTGAGTCCTCCTACGAGCAGTACCTC.

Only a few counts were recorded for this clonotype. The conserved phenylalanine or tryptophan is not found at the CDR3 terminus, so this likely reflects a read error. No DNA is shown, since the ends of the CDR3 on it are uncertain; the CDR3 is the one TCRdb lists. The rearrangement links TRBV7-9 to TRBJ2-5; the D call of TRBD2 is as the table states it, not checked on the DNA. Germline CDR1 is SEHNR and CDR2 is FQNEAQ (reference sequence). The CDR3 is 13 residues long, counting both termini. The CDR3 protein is CASSLGSSGSQWL.

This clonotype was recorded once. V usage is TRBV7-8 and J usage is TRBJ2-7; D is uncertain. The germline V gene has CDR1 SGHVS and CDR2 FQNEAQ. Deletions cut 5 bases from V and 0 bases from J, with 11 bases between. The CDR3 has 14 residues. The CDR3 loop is CASSTTLFSYEQYF. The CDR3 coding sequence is TGTGCCAGCAGCACGACACTGTTCTCCTACGAGCAGTACTTC.

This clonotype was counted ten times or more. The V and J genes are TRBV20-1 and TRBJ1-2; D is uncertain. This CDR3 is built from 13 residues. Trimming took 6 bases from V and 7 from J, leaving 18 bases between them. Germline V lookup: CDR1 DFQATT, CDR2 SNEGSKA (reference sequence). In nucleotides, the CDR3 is TGCAGTGCCCTTCTCGACTCTCTAGGTGGCTACACCTTC. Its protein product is CSALLDSLGGYTF.

The CDR3: CAWSVPAGEGQPQHF. DNA for the CDR3: TGTGCCTGGAGTGTACCGGCAGGGGAGGGTCAGCCCCAGCATTTT. J is TRBJ1-5 and V is TRBV30; the D gene is possibly TRBD1 (6 bases). Germline loops: CDR1 GTSNPN, CDR2 SVGIG (reference sequence). The CDR3 is made up of 15 amino acids. Between the trimmed V and J ends, which lost 0 bases and 6 bases, there was a span of 15 bases.

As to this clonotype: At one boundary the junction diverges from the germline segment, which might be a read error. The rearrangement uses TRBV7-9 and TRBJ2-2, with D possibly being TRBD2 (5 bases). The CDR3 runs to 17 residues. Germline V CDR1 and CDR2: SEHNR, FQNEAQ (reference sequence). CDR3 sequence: CASSLVPGQVHTGEPFF. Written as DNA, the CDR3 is TGTGCCAGCAGCTTAGTCCCTGGGCAGGTCCACACCGGGGAGCCGTTTTTT.

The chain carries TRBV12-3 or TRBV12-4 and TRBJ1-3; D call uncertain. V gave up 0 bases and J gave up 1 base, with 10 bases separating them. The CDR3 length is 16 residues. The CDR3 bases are TGTGCCAGCAGTTTAGCGCCCTTGCTGTCTGGAAACACCATATATTTT. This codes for CASSLAPLLSGNTIYF.